This is a list of T cell receptor beta chains from one sample in a study of monozygotic twins with inflammatory bowel disease. TCRdb reworked the 5' RACE reads into one entry per CDR3 protein, no DNA. This sample contains 110,000 to 150,000 distinct CDR3 sequences. The source material was blood. The receptors were gathered from a human donor with ulcerative colitis or Crohn's disease, or a healthy co-twin of an affected twin (not recorded which). Both conserved end residues are part of each CDR3. Fields, in order: J gene, V gene, CDR3 length, CDR3 protein.

J gene: TRBJ1-5
V gene: TRBV24-1
CDR3 length: 15
CDR3 protein: CATSDATGEYQPQHF

J gene: TRBJ2-3
V gene: TRBV29-1
CDR3 length: 14
CDR3 protein: CSAETGGAWDTQYF

J gene: TRBJ1-2
V gene: TRBV3-1
CDR3 length: 14
CDR3 protein: CVSSQRQEDYGYTF

J gene: TRBJ1-5
V gene: TRBV6-2/TRBV6-3
CDR3 length: 16
CDR3 protein: CASSYSGTGWNQPQHF

J gene: TRBJ2-7
V gene: TRBV7-9
CDR3 length: 13
CDR3 protein: CASSIGGIYEQYF

J gene: TRBJ1-6
V gene: TRBV7-9
CDR3 length: 17
CDR3 protein: CASSPRGGQGFRSPLHF

J gene: TRBJ1-4
V gene: TRBV28
CDR3 length: 13
CDR3 protein: CASIQGMSEKLYF

J gene: TRBJ2-3
V gene: TRBV20-1
CDR3 length: 14
CDR3 protein: CSAKNYRSTDTQYF

J gene: TRBJ2-7
V gene: TRBV9
CDR3 length: 13
CDR3 protein: CASSVGLQGEQYF

J gene: TRBJ1-1
V gene: TRBV6-1
CDR3 length: 14
CDR3 protein: CASSHIQGTTEAFF

J gene: TRBJ2-7
V gene: TRBV7-9
CDR3 length: 14
CDR3 protein: CASSVGGSIREQYF

J gene: TRBJ1-2
V gene: TRBV6-1
CDR3 length: 15
CDR3 protein: CASSEAGQGAYGYTF

J gene: TRBJ1-6
V gene: TRBV5-1
CDR3 length: 14
CDR3 protein: CASSPDRGNSPLHF

J gene: TRBJ2-1
V gene: TRBV11-2
CDR3 length: 13
CDR3 protein: CASSFSPFNEQFF

J gene: TRBJ2-7
V gene: TRBV6-4
CDR3 length: 13
CDR3 protein: CASSGIQKIEQYF

J gene: TRBJ2-7
V gene: TRBV20-1
CDR3 length: 11
CDR3 protein: CAGGKSYEQYF

J gene: TRBJ1-2
V gene: TRBV5-1
CDR3 length: 14
CDR3 protein: CASSLDARGSGYTF

J gene: TRBJ2-4
V gene: TRBV3-1
CDR3 length: 21
CDR3 protein: CASSRRLGVQRQRGDKNIQYF

J gene: TRBJ1-4
V gene: TRBV5-1
CDR3 length: 13
CDR3 protein: CASSSDLVEKLFF

J gene: TRBJ2-1
V gene: TRBV6-2/TRBV6-3
CDR3 length: 18
CDR3 protein: CASSSRTSGKGSYNEQFF

J gene: TRBJ1-1
V gene: TRBV19
CDR3 length: 15
CDR3 protein: CASSSSGSMNTEAFF

J gene: TRBJ2-6
V gene: TRBV7-3
CDR3 length: 15
CDR3 protein: CASSLTDSGANVLTF

J gene: TRBJ2-7
V gene: TRBV6-1
CDR3 length: 17
CDR3 protein: CASSPERAALSSYEQYF

J gene: TRBJ1-4
V gene: TRBV6-2/TRBV6-3
CDR3 length: 14
CDR3 protein: CASAYRGLNEKLFF

J gene: TRBJ1-1
V gene: TRBV5-6
CDR3 length: 14
CDR3 protein: CASSFPGGRTEAFF

J gene: TRBJ2-1
V gene: TRBV7-6
CDR3 length: 11
CDR3 protein: CASSSSTEQFF

J gene: TRBJ2-5
V gene: TRBV6-2/TRBV6-3
CDR3 length: 19
CDR3 protein: CASSFGQGSPRQYQETQYF

J gene: TRBJ1-2
V gene: TRBV10-2
CDR3 length: 14
CDR3 protein: CASRTPGTNYGYTF

J gene: TRBJ2-1
V gene: TRBV5-1
CDR3 length: 15
CDR3 protein: CASSFLARRASEQFF

J gene: TRBJ2-1
V gene: TRBV5-1
CDR3 length: 14
CDR3 protein: CASSFEGDLAGGLF

J gene: TRBJ2-7
V gene: TRBV27
CDR3 length: 13
CDR3 protein: CASSFLLGYEQYF